The rows below give T cell receptor beta chains drawn from one sample of a study of blood T cell repertoires in COVID-19. Some clones are missing from TCRdb's copy, which holds only in-frame ones; the method was immunoSEQ multiplex PCR. The table includes about 360,000 clones, 65% to 90% detected once. Sequenced: peripheral blood. These TCRs come from a woman aged 55-69 years with COVID-19, enrolled during active disease. Each CDR3 is given with its conserved first and last residue. A D gene is named only where the DNA matches it firmly. Some rows mark clone size as missing; the rest say once, few, many or name a class of expanded clone.

d_call j_call clone_size v_call cdr3_nt cdr3_aa
NA TRBJ2-3 NA TRBV5-1 TGCGCCAGCAGCTATAACGGGGCAGATACGCAGTATTTT CASSYNGADTQYF
NA TRBJ1-2 NA TRBV11-2 TGTGCCAGCAGCTTAGCTACAGGGTATGAGTATGGCTACACCTTC CASSLATGYEYGYTF
TRBD1 TRBJ2-1 NA TRBV4-3 TGCGCCAGCAGCCAAGATATTAGGGGGCGTACCTACAATGAGCAGTTCTTC CASSQDIRGRTYNEQFF
TRBD1 TRBJ1-6 once TRBV5-1 TGCGCCAGCAGCTTGGTTCCGGGACAGGGCTCCTATAATTCACCCCTCCACTTT CASSLVPGQGSYNSPLHF
TRBD1 TRBJ2-7 NA TRBV7-9 TGTGCCAGCAGCCCGGACAGGGTCTCCTACGAGCAGTACTTC CASSPDRVSYEQYF
NA TRBJ1-5 few TRBV30 TGTGCCTGGAGTCGACAGAGCAATCAGCCCCAGCATTTT CAWSRQSNQPQHF
NA TRBJ2-3 NA TRBV3-1/TRBV3-2 TGTGCCAGCAGCCAAAGGGGGTATGGCACAGATACGCAGTATTTT CASSQRGYGTDTQYF
NA TRBJ1-1 NA TRBV30 TGTGCCTGGAGTCAGGAGAACACTGAAGCTTTCTTT CAWSQENTEAFF
NA TRBJ2-7 NA TRBV5-1 TGCGCCACGCCCCAGGGGTCCGAGCAGTACTTC CATPQGSEQYF
NA TRBJ2-2 NA TRBV7-9 TGTGCCAGCAAAGTAGATCGACAGTACACCGGGGAGCTGTTTTTT CASKVDRQYTGELFF
TRBD1 TRBJ2-1 few TRBV7-2 TGTGCCAGCAGCCGCCAGGGACAGGGGCACAATGAGCAGTTCTTC CASSRQGQGHNEQFF
TRBD1 TRBJ1-5 NA TRBV6-6 TGTGCCAGCACCCCGACAGGGGGCCGGCAGCCCCAGCATTTT CASTPTGGRQPQHF
NA TRBJ2-2 few TRBV9 TGTGCCAGCAGCGTAGCGATAGAAGCATTTGCCGGGGAGCTGTTTTTT CASSVAIEAFAGELFF
NA TRBJ1-4 NA TRBV5-6 TGTGCCAGCAGCCGTACAGGGTCGAGGGGTGAAAAACTGTTTTTT CASSRTGSRGEKLFF
NA TRBJ2-7 NA TRBV5-1 TGCGCCAGCAGGCCAGGGGCAGAAGTTACCTACGAGCAGTACTTC CASRPGAEVTYEQYF
TRBD2 TRBJ2-7 NA TRBV5-1 TGCGCCAGCAGCCCGGGACTAGCGGTGGGCGAGCAGTACTTC CASSPGLAVGEQYF
TRBD2 TRBJ2-1 few TRBV7-7 TGTGCCAGCAGCTTAAATGGCTGGGAGGGCAATGAGCAGTTCTTC CASSLNGWEGNEQFF
TRBD1 TRBJ1-2 NA TRBV6-1 TGTGCCAGCAGTGCAAAGCTGGGACAGACCCTTCTTGGCTACACCTTC CASSAKLGQTLLGYTF
TRBD1 TRBJ1-4 NA TRBV27 TGTGCCAGCAGTTTATCGGACAGGGCTCATGAAAAACTGTTTTTT CASSLSDRAHEKLFF
TRBD1 TRBJ1-2 NA TRBV10-3 TGTGCCATCAGTGGGGGACAGGGCCGAAACTATGGCTACACCTTC CAISGGQGRNYGYTF
NA TRBJ2-3 NA TRBV6-6 TGTGCCAGCAGTTACTCCCACAGGGTTACAGATACGCAGTATTTT CASSYSHRVTDTQYF
NA TRBJ1-2 NA TRBV2 TGTGCCAGCAGTGAAGCCGACAGGTGGGGCTACACCTTC CASSEADRWGYTF
NA TRBJ1-3 NA TRBV7-2 TGTGCCAGCAGCTTAGCGGGTAGCGGGGCTGGAAACACCATATATTTT CASSLAGSGAGNTIYF
TRBD1 TRBJ1-5 NA TRBV18 TGTGCCAGCTCCCCAACCGGGACAGATAATCAGCCCCAGCATTTT CASSPTGTDNQPQHF
TRBD1 TRBJ2-7 NA TRBV6-1 TGTGCCAGCAGTGATGGTTTGTGGGACAGGGAAGGGTACGAGCAGTACTTC CASSDGLWDREGYEQYF
NA TRBJ1-1 NA TRBV5-1 TGCGCCAGCAGCTTGCTGGTTTCGACTTTGAACACTGAAGCTTTCTTT CASSLLVSTLNTEAFF
TRBD2 TRBJ2-5 few TRBV20-1 TGCAGTGCTAGTAACCCTAGCGGGGGACAAGAGACCCAGTACTTC CSASNPSGGQETQYF
TRBD2 TRBJ2-7 NA TRBV28 TGTGCCAGCAGTTCTCTCCCTGGTATAGCGGGGGAGCACTTATACGAGCAGTACTTC CASSSLPGIAGEHLYEQYF
TRBD1 TRBJ2-1 NA TRBV2 TGTGCCAGCAGTGACGGGGACAGGGGGTACTACAATGAGCAGTTCTTC CASSDGDRGYYNEQFF
TRBD1 TRBJ2-2 NA TRBV27 TGTGCCAGCAGGACAGGGGTGTACACCGGGGAGCTGTTTTTT CASRTGVYTGELFF
TRBD2 TRBJ2-7 NA TRBV7-2 TGTGCCAGCAGCTCCTCTAGCGGGGGAGGTTACGAGCAGTACTTC CASSSSSGGGYEQYF
TRBD2 TRBJ2-3 many TRBV9 TGTGCCAGCAGCGTAGCTAGCGGGGGGGCAGATACGCAGTATTTT CASSVASGGADTQYF
TRBD1 TRBJ1-2 NA TRBV5-6 TGTGCCAGCAGCTTGGGACAGGGACCCTATGGCTACACCTTC CASSLGQGPYGYTF
NA TRBJ1-6 once TRBV4-2 TGTGCCAGCAGCCAAGTTGAGGCCGGCTCCTATAATTCACCCCTCCACTTT CASSQVEAGSYNSPLHF
TRBD2 TRBJ2-1 NA TRBV6-2/TRBV6-3 TGTGCCAGCAGTTACAGTGCAACTAGCGGGGGGCATGAGCAGTTCTTC CASSYSATSGGHEQFF
TRBD1 TRBJ2-3 NA TRBV30 TGTGCCTGGAGGATTATGGGACAGTATCGCACAGATACGCAGTATTTT CAWRIMGQYRTDTQYF
TRBD2 TRBJ2-1 NA TRBV3-1/TRBV3-2 TGTGCCAGCAGCCAAGAAGGCCTAGCGGTCTTGAGCTCCTACAATGAGCAGTTCTTC CASSQEGLAVLSSYNEQFF
NA TRBJ1-1 NA TRBV28 TGTGCCAGCAGGGCGGGAGGCGGGAGGAACACTGAAGCTTTCTTT CASRAGGGRNTEAFF
NA TRBJ1-6 NA TRBV4-2 TGTGCCAGCAGCCAAGGGCCGGGTTATAATTCACCCCTCCACTTT CASSQGPGYNSPLHF
TRBD2 TRBJ2-7 once TRBV5-1 TGCGCCAGCAGCTTGGTAGCGGGGGGACACTACGAGCAGTACTTC CASSLVAGGHYEQYF
NA TRBJ2-7 NA TRBV5-1 TGCGCCAGCAGCAAGCCTGACAGAACCCTTGGCGAGCAGTACTTC CASSKPDRTLGEQYF
NA TRBJ2-7 NA TRBV7-6 TGTGCCAGCAGCTTCGGAGGGGGCAACTACGAGCAGTACTTC CASSFGGGNYEQYF
TRBD1 TRBJ1-1 NA TRBV18 TGTGCCAGCTCACCGGGAGGACAGGTCGGGGCTGAAGCTTTCTTT CASSPGGQVGAEAFF
NA TRBJ1-5 NA TRBV6-5 TGTGCCAGCAGAACCACTTCGGGGGAGCCCCAGCATTTT CASRTTSGEPQHF
TRBD1 TRBJ1-4 NA TRBV7-2 TGTGCCAGCAGCGCATCCGGGACAGGGGGTGAAAAACTGTTTTTT CASSASGTGGEKLFF
NA TRBJ2-7 NA TRBV6-2/TRBV6-3 TGTGCCAGCAGTTATACACCCAACTACGAGCAGTACTTC CASSYTPNYEQYF
NA TRBJ1-5 NA TRBV5-1 TGCGCCAGCAGCTTGGAAGGAGGGCCCAATCAGCCCCAGCATTTT CASSLEGGPNQPQHF
NA TRBJ2-1 few TRBV2 TGTGCCAGCATCGAGGCCCTCTACAATGAGCAGTTCTTC CASIEALYNEQFF
TRBD1 TRBJ1-2 NA TRBV7-9 TGTGCCAGCAGCTCAAGGACAGGGGGAAGGGACTATGGCTACACCTTC CASSSRTGGRDYGYTF
NA TRBJ1-3 NA TRBV9 TGTGCCAGCAGCCCCTTTCGGGGGATTGGAAACACCATATATTTT CASSPFRGIGNTIYF
TRBD1 TRBJ2-2 once TRBV5-4 TGTGCCAGCAGCTTGACAGGGGCTGGGAACACCGGGGAGCTGTTTTTT CASSLTGAGNTGELFF
NA TRBJ1-2 NA TRBV6-5 TGTGCCAGCAGTTACCATGACAGTGGCTACACCTTC CASSYHDSGYTF
NA TRBJ2-7 NA TRBV11-2 TGTGCCAGCAGCTCCCTCAGTGGAGGCTACGAGCAGTACTTC CASSSLSGGYEQYF
NA TRBJ1-3 NA TRBV5-6 TGTGCCAGCAACGAGGTGGGGCCTGGAAACACCATATATTTT CASNEVGPGNTIYF
TRBD1 TRBJ1-2 NA TRBV18 TGTGCCAGCTCACTTATTGAGGGACAGGGCTATGGCTACACCTTC CASSLIEGQGYGYTF